The subject of this entry is one TCR beta chain. Between the trimmed V and J ends, which lost 5 bases and 7 bases, there was a span of 15 bases. CDR3 length: 14 residues. The V gene's germline CDR1 is SNHLY and CDR2 FYNNEI. Original processing methods: Using reference gene primer amplification, nucleated cell counts were estimated. Method: immunoSEQ multiplex PCR; TCRdb's copy keeps in-frame clones and lacks some. The D gene and trimming were derived from the DNA, and the V and J assignments and clone size from that table. The repertoire holds about 210,000 clones, with approximately 86% as singletons. In the 2 weeks before study entry, exposed participants met a COVID-19 case, which was PCR-confirmed or clinician-diagnosed. The sample originates from a study of blood T cell repertoires in COVID-19.

The rearrangement links TRBV2 to TRBJ1-5, with D possibly TRBD1 on 5 matching bases. Material for sequencing was PBMCs or T cells enriched from blood (not recorded which). This clonotype originated in a woman aged 25 to 39 who had been exposed to COVID-19. The CDR3 region is CASSRGREKQPQHF. CDR3 DNA sequence: TGTGCCAGCAGTCGGGGGAGAGAGAAACAGCCCCAGCATTTT.